One sample yielded the 4 T cell receptor beta chains listed below, sequenced in a study of T cell responses to AZD1222 COVID-19 vaccine. Generated by immunoSEQ multiplex PCR, the TCRdb table keeps only in-frame clones and is missing some. The table records about 85,000 clones, around 88% of them present only once. The sequenced sample was peripheral blood, obtained on day 0 of MenACWY control vaccination. The receptors here all came from an adult in good health.

The CDR3 region is CASSLGAGGSRSSYNEQFF. The CDR3 DNA is TGCGCCAGCAGCTTGGGGGCAGGGGGCTCCAGGAGCTCCTACAATGAGCAGTTCTTC. The genes are TRBV5-1 and TRBJ2-1, with 8 bases identical to TRBD1. This CDR3 contains 19 residues. Germline assignment: CDR1 SGHRS and CDR2 YFSETQ. V shed 0 bases, J shed 0 bases, and the junction held 11 bases outside the gene matches.

The J gene is TRBJ1-2, the V gene TRBV19, with TRBD1 matching over 8 bases. V was pared by 6 bases and J by 8 bases, with 8 bases of the junction left unmatched. CDR3 length equals 13 residues. Germline loops: CDR1 LNHDA, CDR2 SQIVND (reference sequence). The CDR3: CASSTTGGGGYTF. CDR3 in DNA: TGTGCCAGTAGCACAACAGGGGGAGGAGGCTACACCTTC.

The DNA for the CDR3 is TGTGCCACCAGTGGACGGGCCAGCACCGGGGAGCTGTTTTTT. Residues: CATSGRASTGELFF. This sequence joins TRBV24-1 and TRBJ2-2; unclear D gene. Germline loops: CDR1 KGHDR, CDR2 SFDVKD. Trimming left V 5 bases short and J 4 bases short, with 10 bases between. The CDR3 has 14 amino acids.

Notes on this clone: The junction does not match germline at one end; this may be a read error. V is TRBV11-1 and J is TRBJ1-2; the D gene is possibly TRBD1 (5 bases). This CDR3 is 13 amino acids long. Germline V gives CDR1 SGHAT, CDR2 FQDESV (reference sequence). Here the CDR3 reads CASSLDLDMGYTF. The CDR3 DNA reads TGTGCCAGCAGTTTAGACTTGGACATGGGCTACACCTTC. Supplemented by reference TRBV11-1 and TRBJ1-2, the full variable domain reads EAEVAQSPRYKITEKSQAVAFWCDPISGHATLYWYRQILGQGPELLVQFQDESVVDDSQLPKDRFSAERLKGVDSTLKIQPAELGDSAMYLCASSLDLDMGYTFGSGTRLTVV.